The 10 T cell receptor beta chains given below trace back to one sample, sequenced in a study of cytomegalovirus exposure and HLA in healthy donors (dated by TCRdb to the late 2010s). The protocol used for the library was the immunoSEQ multiplex PCR assay. For the multiplex PCR, a mixture combining 60 forward primers for TCR Vbeta segments and 13 reverse primers for TCR Jbeta segments was used. As stored in TCRdb, this immuneACCESS dataset retains in-frame rearrangements with V and J assigned. A fraction of the clones does not appear; measured against another copy, unresolved V genes explain less than half of the discrepancy, and the remainder lacks a known reason. The sample records around 110,000 clones, around 75% of which are singletons. Around 0.9% of the sample lies in the top ten. Sequencing was done on a sample of PBMCs. The receptors originated from a woman aged 25 to 39 in good health and CMV-seronegative.

The chain has TRBV19 and TRBJ2-2; D gene unclear. The CDR3 is made up of 14 amino acids. Germline-derived CDR1 and CDR2 are LNHDA and SQIVND (reference sequence). V was cut by 1 base and J by 2 bases, with 5 bases left in between. CDR3 loop: CASSIAPNTGELFF. The CDR3 DNA reads as TGTGCCAGTAGTATAGCCCCTAACACCGGGGAGCTGTTTTTT.

This chain links TRBV18 with TRBJ1-5; 9 bases map to TRBD1. The CDR3 has 16 amino acids. After removal of 3 bases from V and 3 bases from J, the junction contained 6 bases not matched to a gene. CDR1 KGHSH and CDR2 LQKENI come from the germline V gene. CDR3 in amino acids: CASSPTGGANNQPQHF. In DNA form, the CDR3 reads TGTGCCAGCTCACCTACAGGGGGCGCAAACAATCAGCCCCAGCATTTT.

In its sample, this clone was seen a few times. V gene TRBV19 combines with J gene TRBJ1-2, with D perhaps matching TRBD1 (6 bases). V was pared by 5 bases and J by 8 bases, with 18 bases between. The CDR3 covers 14 residues. Germline V lookup: CDR1 LNHDA, CDR2 SQIVND (reference sequence). The CDR3 is CASSPLDREKGYTF. As DNA, the CDR3 is TGTGCCAGTAGTCCTCTGGACAGAGAGAAAGGCTACACCTTC.

The chain links TRBV5-1 to TRBJ1-2; D call uncertain. Germline assignment: CDR1 SGHRS and CDR2 YFSETQ. The CDR3 runs to 12 residues. The germline V and J ends were trimmed by 0 bases and 4 bases, with 4 bases remaining between them. CDR3 in DNA: TGCGCCAGCAGCTTGGACATCTATGGCTACACCTTC. Translated, it gives CASSLDIYGYTF.

The chain recombines TRBV27 with TRBJ1-6; possibly TRBD1 for D (5 bases). This CDR3 spans 16 amino acids. Trimming removed 6 bases from V and 1 base from J, with 13 bases in between. The germline CDR1 and CDR2 sequences are MNHEY and SMNVEV (reference sequence). In nucleotides, the CDR3 is TGTGCCAGCAGAACCACTCCAGGGTCCTATAATTCACCCCTCCACTTT. Translation gives CASRTTPGSYNSPLHF.

The CDR3 is CASSDSRTGRTEAFF. In DNA form, the CDR3 reads TGTGCCAGCAGTGACTCACGGACAGGGAGGACTGAAGCTTTCTTT. The chain couples TRBV6-4 to TRBJ1-1; TRBD1 matches 8 bases. The V gene end was trimmed by 0 bases and the J gene end by 5 bases; junction bases not matched to a gene: 5. In germline, CDR1 is MRHNA, CDR2 SNTAGT. The CDR3 contains 15 residues.

This chain joins TRBV5-1 and TRBJ1-6; D remains ambiguous. Germline CDR1 reads SGHRS; CDR2 reads YFSETQ. Trimming took off 1 base at V and 7 bases at J, with 15 bases between the two ends. This CDR3 contains 16 residues. This CDR3 reads CASSLQQSTANSPLHF. The CDR3 DNA follows: TGCGCCAGCAGCTTGCAACAGAGTACGGCCAATTCACCCCTCCACTTT.

J is TRBJ2-2 and V is TRBV6-6; the D is unclear. The germline V gene has CDR1 MNHNY and CDR2 SVGAGI (reference sequence). V was pared by 6 bases and J by 3 bases, with 8 bases between. The CDR3 is made up of 13 amino acids. The CDR3 coding sequence is TGTGCCAGCAGGTCACAAGACACCGGGGAGCTGTTTTTT. Protein sequence: CASRSQDTGELFF.

A few counts support this clone. This chain joins TRBV2 and TRBJ2-1, with D uncertain. Germline V lookup: CDR1 SNHLY, CDR2 FYNNEI. CDR3 size: 13 residues. V lost 3 bases to trimming and J lost 8 bases, with 11 bases between them. The DNA for the CDR3 is TGTGCCAGCAGTGATTGGTCGGTCGATGAGCAGTTCTTC. Protein sequence: CASSDWSVDEQFF.

This chain uses TRBV7-9 with TRBJ1-4, with D hard to call. CDR3 size: 16 residues. V lost 6 bases to trimming and J lost 2 bases, with 16 bases between them. Per germline, CDR1 SEHNR and CDR2 FQNEAQ (reference sequence). CDR3 sequence: CASSGSGLGTNEKLFF. The CDR3 coding sequence is TGTGCCAGCAGTGGTTCTGGCCTTGGCACTAATGAAAAACTGTTTTTT.